Reported below is one TCR beta chain. Antigen unknown. This sample is drawn from a study of cytomegalovirus exposure and HLA in healthy donors. Study conclusions and caveats: Later analysis demonstrated an association between a missense DCLRE1C variant and TCR beta V- and J-gene trimming. It was likely that a cluster of highly shared sequence variants was a sequencing artifact.

The CDR3 totals 15 residues. V gave up 1 base and J gave up 4 bases; unmatched junction bases: 3. Germline CDR1 is MNHNS and CDR2 is SASEGT. PCR was performed using 60 Vbeta and 13 Jbeta primers. Clones were sequenced by immunoSEQ multiplex PCR, and TCRdb holds only the in-frame ones, with some missing. The table lists about 190,000 clones, roughly three quarters of them singletons. This chain connects TRBV6-1 to TRBJ1-4, with 7 bases lining up with TRBD1. The specimen was PBMCs. The TCR sequence derives from a woman aged 18 to 35 in good health and CMV-seronegative. DNA of the CDR3: TGTGCCAGCAGTGAAGGGGGACAGTTTAATGAAAAACTGTTTTTT. Its translation: CASSEGGQFNEKLFF.